The 30 T cell receptor beta chains below all came from one sample that was sequenced in a study of regulatory dendritic cells for organ transplantation. Method: immunoSEQ multiplex PCR; TCRdb's copy keeps in-frame clones and lacks some. The profile shows 20,000 or so clones, over 75% of them singletons. Their recognized antigens are unknown. Sorted subsets were CFSE-labeled and cultured approximately 5 days with allogeneic dendritic cells. What was sequenced was naive CD4+ T cells from blood cultured with regulatory dendritic cells. Subset: CD45RA+ naive T cells. These receptors were taken from a human donor in good health.

This chain uses TRBV30 with TRBJ1-4; D remains ambiguous. The CDR3 has 14 amino acids. V gave up 3 bases and J gave up 6 bases, with 14 bases separating them. CDR1 and CDR2 (germline): GTSNPN, SVGIG (reference sequence). CDR3 bases: TGTGCCTGGAGAAGGGCCGGCGGGTATGAAAAACTGTTTTTT. Encoded protein: CAWRRAGGYEKLFF.

This clone was detected only a few times. The chain employs TRBV7-2 and TRBJ2-7; weak D call: TRBD2 (6 bases). CDR1 is SGHTA, CDR2 FQGNSA, per germline. CDR3 length: 13 residues. V gave up 7 bases and J gave up 7 bases, with 17 bases separating them. The CDR3 sequence: CASTPPGEREQYF. CDR3 DNA sequence: TGTGCCAGCACCCCTCCGGGGGAGAGAGAGCAGTACTTC.

J is TRBJ2-1 and V is TRBV30, with TRBD2 matching over 11 bases. Germline assignment: CDR1 GTSNPN and CDR2 SVGIG (reference sequence). V gave up 0 bases and J gave up 9 bases; unmatched junction bases: 7. This CDR3 is 15 amino acids long. The CDR3 nucleotides read TGTGCCTGGAGTGTAGAACTAGCGGGAGTTTCTGAGCAGTTCTTC. Translated, it gives CAWSVELAGVSEQFF.

This clone has just one count. The V call is TRBV5-1, the J call TRBJ2-2; D may be TRBD2 (6 bases). Trimming left V 5 bases short and J 0 bases short, with 17 bases between. CDR1 and CDR2 (germline): SGHRS, YFSETQ. The CDR3 covers 17 residues. CDR3 in amino acids: CASSSGFGGANTGELFF. CDR3 nucleotides: TGCGCCAGCAGTTCCGGCTTCGGCGGGGCGAACACCGGGGAGCTGTTTTTT.

The genes are TRBV25-1 and TRBJ2-6; 8 positions match TRBD1. The CDR3 has 17 amino acids. With V trimmed by 4 bases and J by 4 bases, 9 bases remained unmatched. CDR1 and CDR2 (germline): MGHDK, SYGVNS. This chain's CDR3 is CASSVAGGVYGANVLTF. The CDR3 DNA is TGTGCCAGCAGTGTAGCAGGGGGCGTGTACGGGGCCAACGTCCTGACTTTC.

The V call is TRBV6-6, the J call TRBJ1-1; weak D call: TRBD1 (5 bases). The CDR3 extends over 13 amino acids. V lost 8 bases and J 4 bases, leaving 14 bases between the germline ends. Germline lookup yields CDR1 MNHNY and CDR2 SVGAGI (reference sequence). CDR3 protein: CASEGTGGTEAFF. CDR3 in DNA: TGTGCCAGCGAGGGGACGGGCGGCACTGAAGCTTTCTTT.

This rearrangement joins TRBV10-1 to TRBJ1-1, with D hard to call. The CDR3 is made up of 10 amino acids. Germline-derived CDR1 and CDR2 are WNHNN and SYGVQD (reference sequence). Trimming stripped 7 bases from V and 6 bases from J, with 6 bases between. The DNA of the CDR3 is TGCGCCAGCAAATTACCTGAAGCTTTCTTT. Translated, it gives CASKLPEAFF.

CDR3 bases: TGTGCCAGCGGGCGGGGGCTTGGGGACACAGATACGCAGTATTTT. Amino acids: CASGRGLGDTDTQYF. This chain links TRBV2 with TRBJ2-3; maybe TRBD2 (7 bases). Germline loops: CDR1 SNHLY, CDR2 FYNNEI. The V end lost 8 bases, the J end lost 2 bases, and 17 bases lay between the germline ends. This CDR3 has 15 residues.

A few counts support this clone. V usage is TRBV7-9 and J usage is TRBJ2-7, with 9 bases lining up with TRBD1. Germline V gives CDR1 SEHNR, CDR2 FQNEAQ (reference sequence). The J segment lost 5 bases and the V segment lost 4 bases, leaving 9 bases of the junction unmatched. This CDR3 has 15 amino acids. CDR3 amino acids: CASSSSGTGFHEQYF. CDR3 nucleotide sequence: TGTGCCAGCAGCTCATCCGGGACAGGGTTCCACGAGCAGTACTTC.

The rearrangement uses TRBV2 and TRBJ1-1; 10 nucleotides align to TRBD1. The junction had 5 bases not matched to a gene; V was cut back by 4 bases and J by 3 bases. This CDR3 has 15 residues. The germline V gene encodes CDR1 SNHLY and CDR2 FYNNEI. This chain's CDR3 is CASSGGQGQYTEAFF. The CDR3 DNA reads TGTGCCAGCAGTGGGGGACAGGGGCAATACACTGAAGCTTTCTTT.

CDR3 sequence: CASGAWGLTNEKLFF. DNA for the CDR3: TGTGCCAGCGGTGCGTGGGGGCTAACTAATGAAAAACTGTTTTTT. The chain joins TRBV2 to TRBJ1-4; maybe TRBD1 (6 bases). CDR3 size: 15 residues. V was pared by 8 bases and J by 1 base, with 14 bases between. CDR1 is SNHLY and CDR2 is FYNNEI in the germline V gene.

This clone was seen a handful of times. The V call is TRBV6-1, the J call TRBJ1-5; no reliable D call. The CDR3 loop spans 13 amino acids. The ends were cut back, 7 bases at V and 4 bases at J, with 11 bases in the middle. Germline CDR1 MNHNS, CDR2 SASEGT. CDR3 residues: CASTDSWNQPQHF. The DNA for the CDR3 is TGTGCCAGCACCGATTCCTGGAATCAGCCCCAGCATTTT.

This clone is categorized as medium-sized. The rearrangement joins TRBV4-2 to TRBJ1-2, with D possibly being TRBD1 (5 bases). Germline V gene sequence: CDR1 LGHNA, CDR2 YNFKEQ. The ends were cut back, 0 bases at V and 3 bases at J, with 14 bases in the middle. The CDR3 has 16 residues. For the CDR3, the DNA is TGTGCCAGCAGCCAAGATTTCGGGGGGACGGACTATGGCTACACCTTC. Its protein product is CASSQDFGGTDYGYTF.

Only a few counts were recorded for this clone. CDR3 sequence: CASSFNIWGSLNYGYTF. In DNA, the CDR3 is TGTGCCAGCAGCTTTAACATCTGGGGATCCCTCAACTATGGCTACACCTTC. This chain joins TRBV11-2 and TRBJ1-2; D not certain. Per the germline V gene, CDR1 is SGHAT and CDR2 is FQNNGV. V gave up 3 bases and J gave up 2 bases, with 19 bases separating them. The CDR3 contains 17 residues.

The rearrangement joins TRBV25-1 to TRBJ1-2; D ambiguous. V lost 1 base and J lost 2, with 8 bases in between. CDR3 length equals 14 residues. The V gene's germline CDR1 is MGHDK and CDR2 SYGVNS. The CDR3, as DNA: TGTGCCAGCAGTGAATTCGGCCTGAACTATGGCTACACCTTC. This encodes CASSEFGLNYGYTF.

The table lists this clone with a count of one. The chain recombines TRBV2 with TRBJ2-1; D unclear. Germline-derived CDR1 and CDR2 are SNHLY and FYNNEI. This CDR3 is 12 amino acids long. Deletions cut 3 bases from V and 8 bases from J, with 8 bases between. CDR3 residues: CASSESRDEQFF. The DNA of the CDR3 is TGTGCCAGCAGTGAGTCTCGCGATGAGCAGTTCTTC. The whole variable domain, remainder taken from reference TRBV2 and TRBJ2-1, is EPEVTQTPSHQVTQMGQEVILRCVPISNHLYFYWYRQILGQKVEFLVSFYNNEISEKSEIFDDQFSVERPDGSNFTLKIRSTKLEDSAMYFCASSESRDEQFFGPGTRLTVL.

V usage is TRBV6-5 and J usage is TRBJ2-7; D gene ambiguous. This CDR3 has 11 residues. CDR1 MNHEY and CDR2 SVGAGI come from the germline V gene. V lost 7 bases and J 2 bases, leaving 6 bases between the germline ends. The CDR3 coding sequence is TGTGCCAGCACCGGAACCTACGAGCAGTACTTC. Its translation: CASTGTYEQYF.

This clone was seen once. The chain uses TRBV28 and TRBJ1-1; D uncertain. Germline V gene sequence: CDR1 MDHEN, CDR2 SYDVKM. The CDR3 runs 14 residues. The V and J ends lost 5 bases and 6 bases respectively, with 16 bases between them. CDR3 nucleotides: TGTGCCAGCAGTCCCGAATTTATTGGCCCTGAAGCTTTCTTT. Translated: CASSPEFIGPEAFF.

The chain links TRBV2 to TRBJ1-6, with unresolved D. CDR1 is SNHLY and CDR2 is FYNNEI in the germline V gene. This CDR3 is 12 amino acids long. Trimming cost V 6 bases and J 7 bases, with 7 bases left between them. This CDR3 reads CASRLENSPLHF. DNA for the CDR3: TGTGCCAGCAGATTGGAGAATTCACCCCTCCACTTT.

Only a few counts were recorded for this clone. V is TRBV19 and J is TRBJ2-7; 8 nucleotides align to TRBD2. Germline V lookup: CDR1 LNHDA, CDR2 SQIVND (reference sequence). Unmatched junction bases numbered 24, after V lost 4 bases and J lost 1 base. CDR3 length equals 21 residues. CDR3 in amino acids: CASSKGEGQSRLSGRSYEQYF. The CDR3 nucleotides read TGTGCCAGTAGTAAGGGTGAAGGGCAAAGTCGACTGAGCGGGAGATCCTACGAGCAGTACTTC.

The chain links TRBV4-3 to TRBJ1-1; 7 nucleotides align to TRBD1. CDR3 length equals 15 residues. CDR1 LGHNA and CDR2 YSLEER come from the germline V gene. With 0 bases clipped from V and 1 base from J, the junction kept 2 bases outside the gene matches. The DNA of the CDR3 is TGCGCCAGCAGCCAAGATCAGGGGGGGAACACTGAAGCTTTCTTT. This codes for CASSQDQGGNTEAFF.

DNA for the CDR3: TGCAGCGTTCCTTTGAACTCGGAGGGACCCTATGGCTACACCTTC. It yields the protein CSVPLNSEGPYGYTF. V usage is TRBV29-1 and J usage is TRBJ1-2; a weak D match, TRBD1 (5 bases). The germline CDR1 and CDR2 sequences are SQVTM and ANQGSEA. The CDR3 consists of 15 residues. V was trimmed by 5 bases and J by 4 bases, leaving 20 bases between them.

The CDR3 DNA follows: TGTGCCAGCAGAACAGGGGGAAACTACAATGAGCAGTTCTTC. This sequence encodes CASRTGGNYNEQFF. V is TRBV27 and J is TRBJ2-1; 8 nucleotides agree with TRBD1. The CDR3 spans 14 residues. CDR1 and CDR2 (germline): MNHEY, SMNVEV (reference sequence). V dropped 6 bases and J dropped 3; count of bases not matched to a gene: 4.

CDR3 coding DNA: TGCAGCGTTCCCAAGAGGGGGACAGGGTCCTACAATGAGCAGTTCTTC. This sequence encodes CSVPKRGTGSYNEQFF. The V gene is TRBV29-1, the J gene TRBJ2-1, with TRBD1 matching 9 bases. CDR1 is SQVTM, CDR2 ANQGSEA, per germline. The CDR3 spans 16 residues. V trimming: 5 bases; J trimming: 1 base; junction bases outside the gene matches: 9.

This sequence joins TRBV7-3 and TRBJ1-1; the match to TRBD1 covers 7 bases. The length of the CDR3 is 15 residues. Germline CDR1 is SGHTA and CDR2 is FQGTGA. Trimming cost V 8 bases and J 5 bases; bases outside gene matches: 14. The CDR3 region has the DNA TGTGCCAGCCAACATTCATCTACAGGGGAAACTGAAGCTTTCTTT. Amino acid sequence: CASQHSSTGETEAFF.

This clone appeared a few times. A junction end diverges from the germline sequence, so it may reflect a read error. The DNA for the CDR3 is TGTGCCAGCAGCTTAATAGATGGAGGACAGGAACTATTT. Translating it yields CASSLIDGGQELF. The gene calls are TRBV7-9 and TRBJ1-1; 7 positions match TRBD1. Germline values: CDR1 SEHNR, CDR2 FQNEAQ (reference sequence). The CDR3 has 13 residues.

The chain has TRBV5-8 and TRBJ2-3; TRBD2 agrees at 11 bases. The CDR3 has 16 amino acids. Trimming cost V 3 bases and J 2 bases; bases outside gene matches: 5. Looked up from germline, CDR1 is SGHTS and CDR2 is YDEGEE. The CDR3 reads CASSSGTSGPTDTQYF. DNA of the CDR3: TGTGCCAGCAGCTCTGGGACTAGCGGACCCACAGATACGCAGTATTTT.

J is TRBJ2-1 and V is TRBV7-3; a weak D match, TRBD2 (6 bases). Trimming removed 3 bases at V and 6 bases at J, with 21 bases between. CDR1 and CDR2 (germline): SGHTA, FQGTGA. This CDR3 has 17 amino acids. In DNA form, the CDR3 reads TGTGCCAGCAGCTTTCGGATCGGGGTCGGGGGTACCAATGAGCAGTTCTTC. This translates into CASSFRIGVGGTNEQFF.

CDR3 in DNA: TGCGCCAGCAGTGGGGGGGCGGGAGAGACCCAGTACTTC. The encoded protein is CASSGGAGETQYF. The genes are TRBV10-2 and TRBJ2-5; TRBD1 or TRBD2 may be the D gene (6 bases each). The V gene's germline CDR1 is WSHSY and CDR2 SAAADI. The CDR3 contains 13 residues. Trimming removed 4 bases from V and 4 bases from J, with 10 bases in between.

V gene TRBV19 combines with J gene TRBJ2-7; TRBD1 matches at 9 bases. V dropped 9 bases and J dropped 2; count of bases not matched to a gene: 8. This CDR3 has 14 amino acids. Per the germline V gene, CDR1 is LNHDA and CDR2 is SQIVND (reference sequence). The CDR3 spells CASKRQGVPYEQYF. The CDR3 DNA follows: TGTGCCAGCAAGAGACAGGGGGTCCCCTACGAGCAGTACTTC.